These 25 T cell receptor beta chains were all obtained from the same sample, sequenced in a study of blood T cell repertoires in COVID-19. Assay used: immunoSEQ multiplex PCR; TCRdb lists only in-frame clones, some missing. Among roughly 73,000 clones listed, approximately 80% were seen once. Sequencing was done on a sample of peripheral blood. Source of these receptors: a human donor in a cohort sampled during active COVID-19.

The V and J genes are TRBV3-1 (or the pseudogene TRBV3-2) and TRBJ2-7; 8 nucleotides match TRBD1. Germline V lookup: CDR1 LGHDT, CDR2 YNNKEL (reference sequence). The junction had 4 bases not matched to a gene; V was cut back by 6 bases and J by 3 bases. The CDR3 runs 13 residues. The CDR3 DNA is TGTGCCAGCAGTCAGGACAGGGACTACGAGCAGTACTTC. Amino acids: CASSQDRDYEQYF.

The gene calls are TRBV6-5 and TRBJ1-1; 7 positions agree with TRBD1. CDR1 and CDR2 (germline): MNHEY, SVGAGI. This CDR3 has 13 amino acids. V trimming: 11 bases; J trimming: 5 bases; junction bases outside the gene matches: 11. For the CDR3, the DNA is TGTGCCGCTCGCAGGGGGAGCCAAACTGAAGCTTTCTTT. The encoded protein is CAARRGSQTEAFF.

There are a few counts of this clone. The genes are TRBV28 and TRBJ1-5; the D is unclear. The V end was cut by 5 bases, the J end by 4 bases, with 9 bases between. The CDR3 is 13 residues long. CDR1 is MDHEN and CDR2 is SYDVKM in the germline V gene. The CDR3 is CASSPGGNQPQHF. The CDR3 nucleotides read TGTGCCAGCAGTCCCGGAGGGAATCAGCCCCAGCATTTT.

This sequence joins TRBV28 and TRBJ2-7, with no clear D. Trimming removed 5 bases at V and 3 bases at J, with 11 bases between. The CDR3 totals 13 residues. Germline CDR1 is MDHEN and CDR2 is SYDVKM. Here the CDR3 reads CASSTPGFYEQYF. The CDR3 DNA follows: TGTGCCAGCAGTACCCCAGGTTTCTACGAGCAGTACTTC.

The DNA of the CDR3 is TGCAGCGCTGGGCGGCGGGGAAGCTACGAGCAGTACTTC. Residues: CSAGRRGSYEQYF. The V and J genes are TRBV29-1 and TRBJ2-7; the D gene is possibly TRBD2 (6 bases). This CDR3 spans 13 amino acids. Trimming took 7 bases from V and 3 from J, leaving 16 bases between them. Looked up from germline, CDR1 is SQVTM and CDR2 is ANQGSEA.

This chain joins TRBV5-1 and TRBJ2-1, with TRBD2 as a possible D gene (7 bases). The CDR3 is 14 residues long. V lost 6 bases, J lost 0 bases, and 10 bases lay in between. Germline assignment: CDR1 SGHRS and CDR2 YFSETQ. The CDR3 is CASKRGGSYNEQFF. The DNA for the CDR3 is TGCGCCAGCAAGAGGGGGGGCTCCTACAATGAGCAGTTCTTC.

This clone was detected a few times. The chain uses TRBV30 and TRBJ2-7; D is unresolved. The CDR3 runs to 11 residues. The V end lost 5 bases, the J end lost 2 bases, and 7 bases lay between the germline ends. Germline-derived CDR1 and CDR2 are GTSNPN and SVGIG (reference sequence). For the CDR3, the DNA is TGTGCCTGGGCAGGAACCTACGAGCAGTACTTC. Protein sequence: CAWAGTYEQYF.

The V gene is TRBV6-4, the J gene TRBJ2-1; D might be TRBD1 (6 bases). CDR1 and CDR2 from the germline V gene are MRHNA and SNTAGT. V shed 4 bases and J shed 5 bases, with 21 bases lying between them. The CDR3 is 17 residues long. The DNA of the CDR3 is TGTGCCAGCAGTGCGTACGGGCAGGGGATTAGGGACAATGAGCAGTTCTTC. Its protein product is CASSAYGQGIRDNEQFF.

The chain is built from TRBV28 and TRBJ1-1; 7 positions agree with TRBD1. The CDR3 spans 12 residues. J lost 8 bases, V lost 2 bases, and 2 bases had no gene match. The V gene's germline CDR1 is MDHEN and CDR2 SYDVKM. The CDR3 loop reads CASSLMDREAFF. The CDR3 nucleotides read TGTGCCAGCAGTTTAATGGACAGGGAAGCTTTCTTT.

DNA for the CDR3: TGTGCCAGCAGCTCGAAGACAGGGACCGTCTATGGCTACACCTTC. This translates into CASSSKTGTVYGYTF. The chain carries TRBV5-4 and TRBJ1-2, with 7 bases identical to TRBD1. J lost 4 bases, V lost 3 bases, and 9 bases had no gene match. The CDR3 extends over 15 amino acids. The germline CDR1 and CDR2 sequences are SGHNT and YYREEE (reference sequence).

This chain links TRBV7-7 with TRBJ2-1; a possible D gene is TRBD1 (5 bases). This CDR3 is built from 13 residues. Trimming took off 5 bases at V and 7 bases at J, with 12 bases between the two ends. CDR1 and CDR2 from the germline V gene are SSHAT and FNYEAQ (reference sequence). CDR3 in amino acids: CASSLGADNEQFF. In DNA form, the CDR3 reads TGTGCCAGCAGCCTTGGGGCCGATAATGAGCAGTTCTTC. Drawing the rest from reference TRBV7-7 and TRBJ2-1, the complete variable domain is GAGVSQSPRYKVTKRGQDVTLRCDPISSHATLYWYQQALGQGPEFLTYFNYEAQPDKSGLPSDRFSAERPEGSISTLTIQRTEQRDSAMYRCASSLGADNEQFFGPGTRLTVL.

This clone was observed once. The rearrangement links TRBV5-4 to TRBJ2-1; perhaps TRBD2 as D (7 bases). V was clipped by 1 base and J by 6 bases, with 14 bases between them. This CDR3 contains 15 residues. Germline loops: CDR1 SGHNT, CDR2 YYREEE (reference sequence). Written as DNA, the CDR3 is TGTGCCAGCAGCTTGCCTGGACTAGGGGGCAATGAGCAGTTCTTC. Its protein is CASSLPGLGGNEQFF.

Here the CDR3 reads CASSSPGRGQPQHF. The CDR3 coding sequence is TGTGCCAGCAGCTCCCCGGGTAGGGGTCAGCCCCAGCATTTT. The V gene is TRBV7-2, the J gene TRBJ1-5; a weak D match, TRBD1 (5 bases). Deletions cut 4 bases from V and 6 bases from J, with 13 bases between. The V gene's germline CDR1 is SGHTA and CDR2 FQGNSA. The CDR3 has 14 amino acids.

The chain is built from TRBV7-8 and TRBJ2-5; 7 nucleotides match TRBD2. Per germline, CDR1 SGHVS and CDR2 FQNEAQ. This CDR3 has 15 amino acids. The V gene end was trimmed by 5 bases and the J gene end by 1 base; junction bases not matched to a gene: 7. The CDR3 spells CASSPSSGPQETQYF. The CDR3 DNA follows: TGTGCCAGCAGCCCCTCTAGCGGACCCCAAGAGACCCAGTACTTC. Variable domain in full (rest from reference TRBV7-8 and TRBJ2-5): GAGVSQSPRYKVAKRGQDVALRCDPISGHVSLFWYQQALGQGPEFLTYFQNEAQLDKSGLPSDRFFAERPEGSVSTLKIQRTQQEDSAVYLCASSPSSGPQETQYFGPGTRLLVL.

V usage is TRBV5-1 and J usage is TRBJ2-7; D might be TRBD2 (5 bases). Trimming removed 0 bases from V and 0 bases from J, with 10 bases in between. The CDR3 is 15 residues long. Germline assignment: CDR1 SGHRS and CDR2 YFSETQ. In nucleotides, the CDR3 is TGCGCCAGCAGCTTGGGACTAACAAGCTCCTACGAGCAGTACTTC. This translates into CASSLGLTSSYEQYF.

The chain combines TRBV5-6 with TRBJ2-7; D possibly corresponds to TRBD1 (5 bases). V was cut by 2 bases and J by 8 bases, with 23 bases left in between. Germline V gene data show CDR1 as SGHDT and CDR2 as YYEEEE. CDR3 length: 16 amino acids. The CDR3: CASSLGAGNLKDQQYF. The CDR3 nucleotides are TGTGCCAGCAGCTTAGGGGCTGGAAACCTTAAGGACCAGCAGTACTTC.

The rearrangement links TRBV11-3 to TRBJ2-6; no clear D. CDR1 and CDR2 from the germline V gene are SGHNT and YENEEA. V was cut by 5 bases and J by 0 bases, with 8 bases left in between. The CDR3 length is 15 residues. The CDR3 DNA sequence: TGTGCCAGCAGCCCCCATAGCTCTGGGGCCAACGTCCTGACTTTC. It is translated as CASSPHSSGANVLTF.

The chain couples TRBV30 to TRBJ2-7; maybe TRBD1 (5 bases). V dropped 2 bases and J dropped 3 bases, with 14 bases sitting between them. There are 14 residues in the CDR3. Per germline, CDR1 GTSNPN and CDR2 SVGIG (reference sequence). CDR3 DNA sequence: TGTGCCTGGAGTCCCCAGGGTGCAGGCTACGAGCAGTACTTC. Amino acid sequence: CAWSPQGAGYEQYF.

This clone was detected only once. The chain employs TRBV5-8 and TRBJ1-4; tentatively, D is TRBD1 (6 bases). The CDR3 is 12 amino acids. V lost 2 bases to trimming and J lost 8 bases, with 7 bases between them. Germline V lookup: CDR1 SGHTS, CDR2 YDEGEE. Here the CDR3 reads CASSFRGEKLFF. CDR3 DNA sequence: TGTGCCAGCAGCTTCAGGGGCGAAAAACTGTTTTTT. The full variable domain, completed using reference TRBV5-8 and TRBJ1-4, is EAGVTQSPTHLIKTRGQQATLRCSPISGHTSVYWYQQALGLGLQFLLWYDEGEERNRGNFPPRFSGRQFPNYSSELNVNALELEDSALYLCASSFRGEKLFFGSGTQLSVL.

This clone is classed as medium-sized. The rearrangement joins TRBV10-2 to TRBJ2-7, with D possibly TRBD1 on 5 matching bases. V was clipped by 6 bases and J by 0 bases, with 6 bases between them. CDR1 WSHSY and CDR2 SAAADI come from the germline V gene. The CDR3 has 12 amino acids. The CDR3 protein is CASSDSSYEQYF. The CDR3 DNA reads TGCGCCAGCAGCGACAGCTCCTACGAGCAGTACTTC.

This clone has more than one count but fewer than ten. CDR3 sequence reads: CASSDPAGPTYEQYF. CDR3 sequence (DNA): TGTGCCAGCAGTGACCCAGCGGGACCAACCTACGAGCAGTACTTC. This chain links TRBV2 with TRBJ2-7; 7 nucleotides line up with TRBD2. The CDR3 totals 15 residues. V shed 3 bases and J 2 bases; nucleotides not matched to a gene: 7. Germline V gives CDR1 SNHLY, CDR2 FYNNEI.

This clone was seen only once. CDR3 bases: TGTGCCAGTAGTACATCCGGAGGAGGACTAGCGGCCCGTAGCTCCTACAATGAGCAGTTCTTC. It translates to CASSTSGGGLAARSSYNEQFF. V gene TRBV19 combines with J gene TRBJ2-1, with TRBD2 matching 10 bases. The CDR3 is made up of 21 amino acids. Germline CDR1 LNHDA, CDR2 SQIVND (reference sequence). Trimming at V came to 4 bases and at J to 0 bases, leaving 18 bases not matched to a gene.

V and J are TRBV28 and TRBJ1-1; 7 positions match TRBD1. J lost 11 bases, V lost 5 bases, and 17 bases had no gene match. The CDR3 consists of 15 residues. CDR1 is MDHEN and CDR2 is SYDVKM in the germline V gene. The CDR3 DNA reads as TGTGCCAGCAGTCCCACATCCTCAGGGGGGAGAGGGGCTTTCTTT. Amino acid sequence: CASSPTSSGGRGAFF.

This chain connects TRBV24-1 to TRBJ1-5, with D maybe TRBD1 (6 bases). The CDR3 contains 18 residues. Germline V CDR1 and CDR2: KGHDR, SFDVKD. Trimming took 8 bases from V and 0 from J, leaving 22 bases between them. CDR3 nucleotide sequence: TGTGCCACCAATACAGGGCAGCCGAAATTCAATAGCAATCAGCCCCAGCATTTT. Translated, it gives CATNTGQPKFNSNQPQHF.

The rearrangement joins TRBV13 to TRBJ2-1, with 8 bases matching TRBD1. J was trimmed by 3 bases and V by 3 bases; bases with no gene match: 4. Germline CDR1 and CDR2: PRHDT and FYEKMQ (reference sequence). The length of the CDR3 is 15 residues. The CDR3 sequence: CASSLRTGLYNEQFF. The CDR3 nucleotides are TGTGCCAGCAGCTTGAGGACAGGGCTCTACAATGAGCAGTTCTTC.